This T cell receptor (beta chain) is from a study of memory CD4+ T cells and cytomegalovirus serostatus. Single viable CD3+CD4+CD8-CD45RO+ cells were sorted as the memory CD4+ T cells. With regard to this clone: Its antigen is as yet unknown.

V trimming: 6 bases; J trimming: 6 bases; junction bases outside the gene matches: 7. CDR3 length equals 14 residues. Germline lookup yields CDR1 MDHEN and CDR2 SYDVKM. Clones were sequenced by immunoSEQ multiplex PCR, and TCRdb holds only the in-frame ones, with some missing. The sample carries just under 65,000 clones, approximately 71% recorded once. Regarding the study as a whole: Of about 150 reported CMV TCRbeta sequences, roughly 70 were found in memory CD4+ repertoires. A US-trained random forest predicted CMV serostatus with median AUC around 0.9.

The sample comprised memory CD4+ T cells from blood. The TCR originated in an adult in good health and CMV-seronegative. The J gene is TRBJ2-1, the V gene TRBV28; 8 bases fit TRBD2. CDR3 amino acids: CASSSAGAINEQFF. The CDR3 nucleotides are TGTGCCAGCAGCTCAGCGGGAGCGATCAATGAGCAGTTCTTC.